The following is a TCR beta chain sequence with its context. This clonotype was counted ten times or more. The antigen this receptor binds is unknown. No base quality information exists; no much larger clone differs at one position. The library was prepared using PCR. The sequencer was an Illumina HiSeq 2500. TCR library preparation used molecular barcoding, with unique molecular identifiers applied to normalize quantification of the TCRbeta repertoire. TCRdb trimmed public reads at Q25 via fastp, called clones via MiXCR and kept in-frame beta chains. Rows with a matching CDR3 protein are joined into one entry that keeps the most common DNA and genes. In this sample the table shows roughly 250,000 distinct CDR3 sequences, 8.2% of which occur a single time. The ten largest clones capture 6.3% of the sample. The sample's treatment or condition, from its label and the paper: allogeneic hematopoietic cell transplantation with graft depleted of TCRalphabeta T cells and CD19 B cells. Transplant recipients were children who received TCRalphabeta/CD19-depleted allogeneic hematopoietic cell grafts.

These data come from a study of T-cell reconstitution after alpha-beta-depleted transplantation in children (dated by TCRdb to the mid-2010s). Study-wide context: Using TCR repertoire profiling, the study quantitatively followed how T-cell immune reconstitution unfolded in children after TCRalphabeta/CD19-depleted allogeneic hematopoietic cell transplantation.

There are 15 amino acids in the CDR3, from cysteine to phenylalanine inclusive. CDR3 DNA is the only sequence kept; it has 45 bases, read in frame from the first base. Trimming at the junction amounts to 3 bases on V and 2 bases on J, and the germline ends lie 14 bases apart. The germline V gene yields MDHEN for CDR1 and SYDVKM for CDR2. What the work shows at the level of the full study, not this receptor alone: In some patients, high TCRbeta diversity at day 60 was attributed to recipient T cells and intrathymic progenitors that had survived conditioning. Apparently early alphabetaT-cell count recovery about two months after transplant reportedly relied on only several hundred rapidly expanded clones derived from non-depleted graft cells. The frequencies of hyperexpanded clones fell over the following months, and after one year, T-cell counts and TCRbeta diversity were mostly attributed to newly produced T cells.

Material: PBMCs, mostly from graft donor cells, obtained 180 days after TCRalphabeta/CD19-depleted stem cell transplant. The chain links TRBV28 with TRBJ2-7; the D gene is possibly TRBD2, with 5 bases matching. This sequence was found in a male patient under 18 who had a stem cell transplant for acute lymphoblastic leukemia, so the T cells may come from the graft donor. The sequence in DNA is TGTGCCAGCAGTTTGGCCGGGGTCGGAACCTACGAGCAGTACTTC. It specifies CASSLAGVGTYEQYF.